These T cell receptor beta chains were read from a single sample in a study of shared clonotypes between healthy human individuals. Data came from immunoSEQ multiplex PCR; TCRdb stores just in-frame clones and leaves some out. Here the sample spans some 1.4 million clones, around 95% being singletons. Specimen: naive CD4+ T cells sorted from blood. The receptors here all came from a man aged 25 to 40 in good health. The CDR3 runs from the conserved cysteine through the conserved F or W.

V	CDR3
TRBV13	CASSLGRGGKNYNEQFF
TRBV14	CASSQPRGGVRETQYF
TRBV29-1	CSVYRELNTEAFF
TRBV14	CATTSGFSREQYF
TRBV2	CASALRSTDTEAFF
TRBV6-5	CASSLGSWNTGELFF
TRBV5-6	CASSLRRSSSGNTIYF
TRBV27	CASTKQGAFHEQYF
TRBV5-6	CASSLRLRVYNEQFF
TRBV7-6	CASSLSSVGGYTF
TRBV6-5	CASSYPGSTGELFF
TRBV12-5	CASGLARGQGSGYTF
TRBV10-3	CAISPRDNPSSEQYF
TRBV7-7	CASSLDREALQYF
TRBV9	CASSKGTGGLQETQYF
TRBV11-2	CASSLDYSGGRTDTQYF
TRBV27	CASSSLAGEAGELFF
TRBV7-6	CASSLAPRHEQYF
TRBV2	CASSGDMNYGYTF
TRBV4-2	CASSYNTGDASYEQYF
TRBV7-3	CASSLRQQGADTQYF
TRBV2	CARHPPALLSSYEQYF
TRBV10-3	CAISVQGNQPQHF
TRBV5-4	CASSLGGTSYEQYF
TRBV28	CASRSKSSYEQYF
TRBV12-5	CASGLRDEQFF
TRBV5-1	CASTRSGTSGVTGELFF
TRBV6-1	CASSNPPTDTQYF
TRBV29-1	CSVGNGTSYETQYF
TRBV7-3	CASSPRAGGDYGYTF
TRBV5-1	CASSLDGRSTDTQYF
TRBV28	CASSSLKSGELFF
TRBV18	CASSPRNGATVGPPYEQYF
TRBV28	CASRPPRASGEQYF
TRBV18	CASSPVGAGAQEQYF
TRBV18	CASSPRQPGHYEQYF
TRBV28	CASSFRETLGYTF
TRBV6-6	CASSEIAGGDNEQFF
TRBV30	CAWRVHRVLGEQFF
TRBV28	CASSLQQGLILYEQYF
TRBV28	CASSSGLAGIHTYEQYF
TRBV2	CASSDPGLARQETQYF
TRBV19	CASSAKTSGSPYNEQFF
TRBV6-5	CASSYSMGAPGEKLFF
TRBV28	CASSRDRGRVGNTEAFF
TRBV5-4	CASSLAGGAYNEQFF
TRBV15	CATSRELPSVDYEQYF
TRBV6-6	CASSSGLAGGPDTQYF
TRBV13	CASTKLGQTYEQYF
TRBV25-1	CASSARQGAYNEQFF
TRBV5-8	CASSPYRDRHEKLFF
TRBV5-6	CASSELRYRDRGPEQYF
TRBV9	CASTTTGENTEAFF
TRBV4-1	CASSLQGGNTEAFF
TRBV5-4	CASSFDRGDGYTF
TRBV29-1	CSVGLAEPALVYNEQFF
TRBV6-5	CASSYGTGRHDEQFF
TRBV10-2	CASSQLQETQYF
TRBV30	CAWSVQALAEQFF